This is a list of T cell receptor beta chains from one sample in a study of control samples from healthy donors and cancer patients. Profiled with immunoSEQ multiplex PCR; TCRdb holds only in-frame clones, not every one. The data show about 120,000 clones, roughly 92% seen once. The sample was blood. Receptors originate from a man aged 18 to 30 in good health. Each CDR3 is given without its conserved first and last residue. Not all rows give a size; the values are once, few, many and, for expanded clones, a class.

clone size	V gene	J gene	CDR3 protein
few	TRBV19	TRBJ1-3	ASSLRPGNTIY
many	TRBV6-5	TRBJ1-2	ASTTGTAEGYT
once	TRBV7-7	TRBJ2-1	ASSPYTGDEGNEQF
once	TRBV7-9	TRBJ2-2	ASSFSAGELF
NA	TRBV3-1/TRBV3-2	TRBJ2-7	ASSPGQEQYEQY
NA	TRBV6-2/TRBV6-3	TRBJ1-5	ASSIMGAGNQPQH
NA	TRBV5-6	TRBJ1-1	ASSLFHRANTEAF
NA	TRBV6-5	TRBJ2-1	ASSYSNGGGEQF
NA	TRBV27	TRBJ2-7	ASNTLVAGRKVYEQY
NA	TRBV3-1/TRBV3-2	TRBJ1-1	ASRGGGQGTEAF
once	TRBV7-9	TRBJ2-7	ASSLGYQGAGYEQY
medium-sized	TRBV6-1	TRBJ2-3	ASSEALAGGPTDTQY
NA	TRBV6-5	TRBJ2-5	ASRGGETQY
NA	TRBV24-1	TRBJ2-3	ATSDSSGGSTDTQY
few	TRBV6-6	TRBJ2-3	ASSSRGTQY
NA	TRBV15	TRBJ2-2	ATSRDYKTGELF
NA	TRBV21-1	TRBJ1-2	ASSTLELAPRRCYGYT
NA	TRBV4-2	TRBJ2-7	ASSQEDLSYEQY
NA	TRBV9	TRBJ2-5	ASSRRLQETQY
once	TRBV11-2	TRBJ2-7	ASSRILAGSYEQY
once	TRBV30	TRBJ2-2	AWSRKTTTGELF
NA	TRBV6-5	TRBJ2-1	ASRGQGHNEQF
NA	TRBV7-2	TRBJ2-2	ASSLAGGNTGELF
NA	TRBV7-9	TRBJ1-4	ASSQGIATNEKLF
NA	TRBV7-6	TRBJ2-7	ASSLARIYEQY